One and the same sample provided the 11 T cell receptor beta chains below, sequenced in a study of blood T cells in healthy people across ages. Alongside a J-beta primer mix, a sample-barcoded 5' primer served in a second PCR lasting about 7 to 12 cycles. TCRdb reprocessed the 5' RACE reads with MiXCR, giving one entry per CDR3 protein. The sample yields about 1.5 million distinct CDR3 sequences, around 40% seen once. What was sequenced was blood. The receptors here all came from a young woman in good health.

The CDR3 is CASSQAPGSTEAFF. As DNA, the CDR3 is TGCGCCAGCAGCCAAGCGCCGGGCTCCACTGAAGCTTTCTTT. This chain links TRBV4-3 with TRBJ1-1, with D hard to call. Trimming took 1 base from V and 4 from J, leaving 10 bases between them. CDR3 length: 14 amino acids. The V gene's germline CDR1 is LGHNA and CDR2 YSLEER.

This clonotype has more than one count but fewer than ten. V and J are TRBV29-1 and TRBJ2-7; TRBD1 is a possible D gene (6 bases). Germline loops: CDR1 SQVTM, CDR2 ANQGSEA. V was clipped by 7 bases and J by 2 bases, with 9 bases between them. The CDR3 is made up of 11 amino acids. The CDR3, as DNA: TGCAGCGCAGAGGGGGCCTACGAGCAGTACTTC. This encodes CSAEGAYEQYF.

The chain employs TRBV5-5 and TRBJ2-7; 12 bases match TRBD2. There are 17 residues in the CDR3. Unmatched junction bases numbered 8, after V lost 2 bases and J lost 2 bases. The germline gives CDR1 SGHKS, CDR2 YYEKEE (reference sequence). The chain's CDR3 is CASSLSKRTSGAYEQYF. CDR3 nucleotide sequence: TGTGCCAGCAGCTTATCTAAGAGGACTAGCGGGGCCTACGAGCAGTACTTC.

The chain uses TRBV20-1 and TRBJ2-1; 10 positions match TRBD1. The V gene end was trimmed by 6 bases and the J gene end by 5 bases; junction bases not matched to a gene: 4. CDR1 is DFQATT and CDR2 is SNEGSKA in the germline V gene (reference sequence). The CDR3 totals 13 residues. DNA of the CDR3: TGCAGTGCCAGACAGGGGGCCCACAATGAGCAGTTCTTC. Translation gives CSARQGAHNEQFF.

There are a few counts of this clonotype. The rearrangement joins TRBV6-5 to TRBJ2-1; D gene uncertain. The better agreement between TRBJ2-7 and the DNA end casts doubt on the J call. CDR3 size: 15 residues. Germline assignment: CDR1 MNHEY and CDR2 SVGAGI. The CDR3 loop is CASSYSVPSYNEQYF. CDR3 in DNA: TGTGCCAGCAGTTACTCCGTGCCCTCCTACAATGAGCAGTACTTC.

This clonotype was observed a handful of times. The chain recombines TRBV7-9 with TRBJ2-7; 9 bases line up with TRBD2. With V trimmed by 3 bases and J by 2 bases, 11 bases remained unmatched. The CDR3 has 17 residues. Germline V gene data show CDR1 as SEHNR and CDR2 as FQNEAQ (reference sequence). For the CDR3, the DNA is TGTGCCAGCAGCTTGATTTTCGGACTAGCGACAACCTACGAGCAGTACTTC. It specifies CASSLIFGLATTYEQYF.

In DNA form, the CDR3 reads TGCGCCAGCAGCCTTGGCGAGGGCAACGTTGGCTACACCTTC. Protein: CASSLGEGNVGYTF. This sequence joins TRBV4-1 and TRBJ1-2; D call uncertain. Per the germline V gene, CDR1 is MGHRA and CDR2 is YSYEKL. V lost 4 bases and J lost 7, with 16 bases in between. CDR3 length: 14 amino acids.

This chain joins TRBV9 and TRBJ2-7; D remains ambiguous. The germline CDR1 and CDR2 sequences are SGDLS and YYNGEE. Between the trimmed V and J ends, which lost 3 bases and 2 bases, there was a span of 12 bases. CDR3 size: 14 residues. The CDR3 loop reads CASSAFHNAYEQYF. CDR3 DNA: TGTGCCAGCAGCGCCTTCCACAACGCCTACGAGCAGTACTTC.

This clonotype appeared a few times. The CDR3, as DNA: TGTGCCATCAGCCCCGGTGAGCCCTATGGCTACACCTTC. Translation gives CAISPGEPYGYTF. This chain links TRBV10-3 with TRBJ1-2; no definite D call. Per germline, CDR1 ENHRY and CDR2 SYGVKD. The CDR3 spans 13 residues. Trimming removed 6 bases from V and 4 bases from J, with 12 bases in between.

In its sample, this clonotype was seen once. This rearrangement joins TRBV7-9 to TRBJ1-5, with 10 bases aligning to TRBD1. CDR3 length: 19 amino acids. Germline-derived CDR1 and CDR2 are SEHNR and FQNEAQ (reference sequence). V was clipped by 3 bases and J by 0 bases; unmatched bases: 11. The CDR3 protein is CASSFSADRGYDSNQPQHF. For the CDR3, the DNA is TGTGCCAGCAGCTTTTCCGCGGACAGGGGGTATGATAGCAATCAGCCCCAGCATTTT. The full variable domain, with the rest looked up from reference TRBV7-9 and TRBJ1-5, is DTGVSQNPRHKITKRGQNVTFRCDPISEHNRLYWYRQTLGQGPEFLTYFQNEAQLEKSRLLSDRFSAERPKGSFSTLEIQRTEQGDSAMYLCASSFSADRGYDSNQPQHFGDGTRLSIL.

This clonotype was found a few times. The V and J genes are TRBV4-2 and TRBJ2-7; D remains unclear. Per germline, CDR1 LGHNA and CDR2 YNFKEQ. The length of the CDR3 is 16 residues. V was trimmed by 0 bases and J by 2 bases, leaving 14 bases between them. The CDR3 reads CASSQDFTRRTYEQYF. CDR3 nucleotides: TGTGCCAGCAGCCAAGATTTCACCCGAAGGACCTACGAGCAGTACTTC.